A single sample is the source of the 24 T cell receptor beta chains below, sequenced in a study of cytomegalovirus exposure and HLA in healthy donors. PCR amplification relied on 60 Vbeta primers (plus 13 Jbeta primers). TCRdb's copy holds only in-frame clones and misses some; the assay was immunoSEQ multiplex PCR. The sample lists 60,000 to 65,000 clones; about three quarters were seen once. Sequenced: PBMCs. The receptors here all came from a man between 50 and 59 years old in good health and CMV-seropositive.

The chain employs TRBV7-6 and TRBJ2-7; D gene uncertain. Germline loops: CDR1 SGHVS, CDR2 FNYEAQ. The V and J ends lost 1 base and 1 base respectively, with 5 bases between them. There are 13 residues in the CDR3. This chain's CDR3 is CASSLDLSYEQYF. The CDR3 coding sequence is TGTGCCAGCAGCTTAGACCTATCCTACGAGCAGTACTTC.

The CDR3 coding sequence is TGTGCCAGTAGTACCAAGCCGGGTACGCAGTATTTT. It yields the protein CASSTKPGTQYF. The V and J genes are TRBV19 and TRBJ2-3; D not certain. Germline CDR1 LNHDA, CDR2 SQIVND (reference sequence). The CDR3 has 12 residues. The V end was cut by 4 bases, the J end by 8 bases, with 10 bases between.

The chain carries TRBV15 and TRBJ2-5; weak D call: TRBD2 (5 bases). The CDR3 is made up of 13 amino acids. The ends were cut back, 0 bases at V and 9 bases at J, with 11 bases in the middle. Germline V CDR1 and CDR2: LNHNV, YYDKDF (reference sequence). The CDR3 nucleotides are TGTGCCACCAGCAGAGACCCGGTAGCGCCCCAGTACTTC. Translated: CATSRDPVAPQYF.

The chain joins TRBV7-7 to TRBJ2-7; D remains ambiguous. Germline V lookup: CDR1 SSHAT, CDR2 FNYEAQ (reference sequence). V was pared by 6 bases and J by 0 bases, with 9 bases between. The CDR3 consists of 13 residues. CDR3 DNA sequence: TGTGCCAGCAGTTCCACGGGCTCCTACGAGCAGTACTTC. It codes for CASSSTGSYEQYF.

This clone was seen a handful of times. This sequence joins TRBV4-1 and TRBJ1-5; D may be TRBD1 (5 bases). The CDR3 consists of 13 residues. The V and J ends lost 8 bases and 3 bases respectively, with 11 bases between them. Germline CDR1 MGHRA, CDR2 YSYEKL. The CDR3 region has the DNA TGCGCCAGCGGGGCAGAGGCCAATCAGCCCCAGCATTTT. Protein: CASGAEANQPQHF.

The chain recombines TRBV15 with TRBJ1-2; 10 bases are a match to TRBD1. Trimming removed 0 bases from V and 7 bases from J; junction bases left unmatched: 2. The CDR3 contains 14 residues. Germline V gives CDR1 LNHNV, CDR2 YYDKDF (reference sequence). The CDR3 protein is CATSRDGDRGGYTF. In DNA form, the CDR3 reads TGTGCCACCAGCAGAGATGGGGACAGGGGTGGCTACACCTTC.

This clone was seen a handful of times. The V call is TRBV6-1, the J call TRBJ1-3; TRBD1 is a possible D gene (5 bases). Germline V gene lookup returns CDR1 MNHNS and CDR2 SASEGT. The CDR3 consists of 15 residues. The V and J ends lost 10 bases and 4 bases respectively, with 20 bases between them. CDR3 sequence (DNA): TGTGCCACCCGTTTGCCCAGGGATCGGGGAAACACCATATATTTT. It specifies CATRLPRDRGNTIYF.

The V and J genes are TRBV5-8 and TRBJ1-1; tentative D call: TRBD1 (6 bases). Trimming took off 2 bases at V and 4 bases at J, with 12 bases between the two ends. This CDR3 has 14 residues. Germline V gene sequence: CDR1 SGHTS, CDR2 YDEGEE. The DNA for the CDR3 is TGTGCCAGCAGCTTCGGGCAGGGGTCCACTGAAGCTTTCTTT. This sequence encodes CASSFGQGSTEAFF. Full variable domain (remainder filled in from reference TRBV5-8 and TRBJ1-1): EAGVTQSPTHLIKTRGQQATLRCSPISGHTSVYWYQQALGLGLQFLLWYDEGEERNRGNFPPRFSGRQFPNYSSELNVNALELEDSALYLCASSFGQGSTEAFFGQGTRLTVV.

Worth noting for this clone: This sequence is one base from a far larger clone and is likely a read error. The V gene is TRBV7-9, the J gene TRBJ2-7, with 8 bases identical to TRBD1. The J segment lost 6 bases and the V segment lost 5 bases, leaving 9 bases of the junction unmatched. CDR1 and CDR2 from the germline V gene are SEHNR and FQNEAQ (reference sequence). The CDR3 length is 14 residues. CDR3 in DNA: TGTGCCAGCAGCCACCGGGACAGGAACTGCGAGCAGTACTTC. Protein product: CASSHRDRNCEQYF.

V is TRBV5-8 and J is TRBJ1-1, with D tentatively TRBD1 (5 bases). The CDR3 covers 12 residues. CDR1 is SGHTS, CDR2 YDEGEE, per germline. V was shortened by 4 bases and J by 8 bases, with 12 bases between the two germline ends. CDR3 sequence reads: CASSGPPGEAFF. As DNA, the CDR3 is TGTGCCAGCAGCGGTCCCCCAGGGGAAGCTTTCTTT.

This clone appeared a few times. The genes are TRBV5-1 and TRBJ1-2; 7 bases align to TRBD1. Losses at the gene ends were 0 bases for V and 7 bases for J; bases not matched to a gene: 6. This CDR3 is built from 14 residues. Per the germline V gene, CDR1 is SGHRS and CDR2 is YFSETQ. The CDR3 loop reads CASSLGQGVGGYTF. The CDR3 DNA sequence: TGCGCCAGCAGCTTGGGACAGGGTGTGGGTGGCTACACCTTC.

The V call is TRBV6-1, the J call TRBJ2-1; 7 bases match TRBD1. From germline, CDR1 is MNHNS and CDR2 SASEGT. The V gene end was trimmed by 3 bases and the J gene end by 5 bases; junction bases not matched to a gene: 7. CDR3 length equals 15 residues. CDR3 coding DNA: TGTGCCAGCAGTGAGGGACAGAAGGGGCACAATGAGCAGTTCTTC. Amino acid sequence: CASSEGQKGHNEQFF.

This clone was seen only a few times. The chain recombines TRBV2 with TRBJ2-2; 9 positions match TRBD2. The CDR3 has 18 residues. The V gene's germline CDR1 is SNHLY and CDR2 FYNNEI. Unmatched junction bases numbered 8, after V lost 0 bases and J lost 3 bases. CDR3 protein: CASSEAGGRAGYTGELFF. The DNA of the CDR3 is TGTGCCAGCAGTGAAGCGGGCGGGAGGGCCGGATACACCGGGGAGCTGTTTTTT.

V usage is TRBV6-6 and J usage is TRBJ2-7, with 14 bases aligning to TRBD2. After removal of 6 bases from V and 1 base from J, the junction contained 2 bases not matched to a gene. The CDR3 runs 15 residues. In germline, CDR1 is MNHNY, CDR2 SVGAGI (reference sequence). This CDR3 is CASSWTSGGSYEQYF. DNA for the CDR3: TGTGCCAGCAGCTGGACTAGCGGGGGGTCCTACGAGCAGTACTTC.

In this sample, this clone turned up a few times. This CDR3 is CASSLGGLAGGETQYF. CDR3 nucleotides: TGTGCCAGCAGCTTGGGTGGACTAGCGGGCGGAGAGACCCAGTACTTC. The chain links TRBV5-4 to TRBJ2-5, with 11 bases lining up with TRBD2. V trimming: 0 bases; J trimming: 4 bases; junction bases outside the gene matches: 5. The CDR3 spans 16 residues. CDR1 SGHNT and CDR2 YYREEE come from the germline V gene (reference sequence).

This chain's CDR3 is CAWSTNTYEQYF. The CDR3, as DNA: TGTGCCTGGAGTACAAACACCTACGAGCAGTACTTC. The chain combines TRBV30 with TRBJ2-7; D not resolved. V was shortened by 2 bases and J by 2 bases, with 7 bases between the two germline ends. The CDR3 has 12 residues. From germline, CDR1 is GTSNPN and CDR2 SVGIG (reference sequence).

V is TRBV9 and J is TRBJ2-2; D is possibly TRBD2 (5 bases). V was shortened by 2 bases and J by 0 bases, with 8 bases between the two germline ends. This CDR3 has 15 amino acids. Per the germline V gene, CDR1 is SGDLS and CDR2 is YYNGEE. This chain's CDR3 is CASSVLASNTGELFF. In DNA, the CDR3 is TGTGCCAGCAGCGTGCTAGCATCGAACACCGGGGAGCTGTTTTTT.

This chain connects TRBV6-1 to TRBJ1-1; 8 nucleotides agree with TRBD1. From germline, CDR1 is MNHNS and CDR2 SASEGT. CDR3 length: 14 amino acids. With 3 bases clipped from V and 8 bases from J, the junction kept 8 bases outside the gene matches. The CDR3 protein is CASSDSWTGTEAFF. DNA for the CDR3: TGTGCCAGCAGTGACTCGTGGACAGGGACCGAAGCTTTCTTT.

The rearrangement joins TRBV6-1 to TRBJ2-3; TRBD1 matches 9 bases. This CDR3 is built from 16 residues. The V segment lost 3 bases and the J segment 1 base; nucleotides outside the gene matches: 5. The germline gives CDR1 MNHNS, CDR2 SASEGT. The CDR3 reads CASSETGGTGTDTQYF. CDR3 in DNA: TGTGCCAGCAGTGAGACAGGGGGAACGGGCACAGATACGCAGTATTTT.

The chain links TRBV6-6 to TRBJ2-7, with D possibly matching TRBD1 (5 bases). The V gene lost 4 bases and the J gene lost 5 bases, with 12 bases spanning the gap. This CDR3 is 13 amino acids long. Germline assignment: CDR1 MNHNY and CDR2 SVGAGI (reference sequence). In DNA form, the CDR3 reads TGTGCCAGCAGTTCCAAGACAGCTAACGAGCAGTACTTC. This sequence encodes CASSSKTANEQYF.

The chain uses TRBV18 and TRBJ1-2; TRBD1 matches 7 bases. Unmatched junction bases numbered 18, after V lost 6 bases and J lost 8 bases. This CDR3 is 16 amino acids long. Germline CDR1 reads KGHSH; CDR2 reads LQKENI. The CDR3 coding sequence is TGTGCCAGCTCGGAAGCGCTGAGGACAGGTTCTCAAGGCTACACCTTC. This encodes CASSEALRTGSQGYTF.

The chain uses TRBV28 and TRBJ2-4; maybe TRBD1 (5 bases). Germline loops: CDR1 MDHEN, CDR2 SYDVKM. Trimming cost V 6 bases and J 6 bases, with 21 bases left between them. The CDR3 length is 16 residues. The CDR3 sequence: CASRKRGFVSLNIQYF. The CDR3 DNA is TGTGCCAGCAGAAAAAGGGGCTTCGTTTCCTTAAACATTCAGTACTTC.

The gene calls are TRBV18 and TRBJ1-1; the D is unclear. V was pared by 0 bases and J by 7 bases, with 12 bases between. The CDR3 runs to 14 residues. Per the germline V gene, CDR1 is KGHSH and CDR2 is LQKENI. In DNA form, the CDR3 reads TGTGCCAGCTCACCACCGGCAGGCCGTAGTGAAGCTTTCTTT. It is translated as CASSPPAGRSEAFF.

This chain connects TRBV2 to TRBJ1-1; tentative D call: TRBD1 (5 bases). Trimming cost V 2 bases and J 4 bases, with 11 bases left between them. Germline CDR1 is SNHLY and CDR2 is FYNNEI. The CDR3 sequence is 14 residues long. The CDR3 sequence: CASSEQGVLTEAFF. CDR3 DNA: TGTGCCAGCAGTGAACAGGGCGTTCTCACTGAAGCTTTCTTT.